Shown below are 17 T cell receptor beta chains from a single sample sequenced in a study of blood T cell repertoires in COVID-19. The table came from immunoSEQ multiplex PCR; TCRdb's copy has only in-frame clones and leaves some out. The sample yields 250,000 to 300,000 clones, roughly 80% seen once. The sequenced sample consisted of PBMCs or T cells enriched from blood (not recorded which). All receptors derive from a man aged 40-49 years who had been exposed to COVID-19.

The chain uses TRBV6-5 and TRBJ2-6, with a weak D call TRBD1 (5 bases). The length of the CDR3 is 14 residues. V was clipped by 8 bases and J by 0 bases, with 8 bases between them. Germline CDR1 is MNHEY and CDR2 is SVGAGI. In DNA form, the CDR3 reads TGTGCCAGCCAACAGGACTCTGGGGCCAACGTCCTGACTTTC. Translated, it gives CASQQDSGANVLTF.

This chain links TRBV5-5 with TRBJ2-3, with a weak D call TRBD2 (6 bases). Germline V gene lookup returns CDR1 SGHKS and CDR2 YYEKEE (reference sequence). This CDR3 spans 15 amino acids. V dropped 4 bases and J dropped 2 bases, with 14 bases sitting between them. CDR3 residues: CASSQVGGPTDTQYF. Written as DNA, the CDR3 is TGTGCCAGCAGCCAAGTCGGGGGACCCACAGATACGCAGTATTTT.

The chain combines TRBV10-2 with TRBJ1-3; maybe TRBD1 (5 bases). From germline, CDR1 is WSHSY and CDR2 SAAADI. The CDR3 runs to 15 residues. Trimming left V 4 bases short and J 4 bases short, with 14 bases between. Written as DNA, the CDR3 is TGCGCCAGCAGTGTGGCAGGGCCCTCCGGAAACACCATATATTTT. Translated, it gives CASSVAGPSGNTIYF.

This chain links TRBV6-5 with TRBJ1-1, with D maybe TRBD1 (5 bases). Germline V CDR1 and CDR2: MNHEY, SVGAGI. V was clipped by 8 bases and J by 8 bases, with 15 bases between them. This CDR3 spans 12 amino acids. The CDR3: CASEAGAGEAFF. Here the CDR3 DNA reads TGTGCCAGCGAGGCCGGGGCGGGGGAAGCTTTCTTT.

The chain links TRBV10-3 to TRBJ1-2, with a tentative D call TRBD1 (5 bases). The V end lost 10 bases, the J end lost 4 bases, and 16 bases lay between the germline ends. The CDR3 sequence is 13 residues long. CDR1 ENHRY and CDR2 SYGVKD come from the germline V gene. The CDR3 loop reads CATTGQGSYGYTF. CDR3 nucleotide sequence: TGTGCCACCACTGGGCAGGGCAGCTATGGCTACACCTTC.

V and J are TRBV6-1 and TRBJ2-7; 16 bases agree with TRBD2. The CDR3 consists of 18 residues. V shed 4 bases, J shed 7 bases, and the junction held 13 bases outside the gene matches. The germline CDR1 and CDR2 sequences are MNHNS and SASEGT. CDR3 residues: CASSGIGGTSGRAMEQYF. As DNA, the CDR3 is TGTGCCAGCAGTGGTATCGGAGGGACTAGCGGGAGGGCCATGGAGCAGTACTTC.

The chain links TRBV29-1 to TRBJ1-1, with a possible D match to TRBD1 (5 bases). Trimming cost V 4 bases and J 4 bases, with 10 bases left between them. Germline V gene data show CDR1 as SQVTM and CDR2 as ANQGSEA. The CDR3 has 12 amino acids. CDR3 sequence reads: CSVGGGVTEAFF. CDR3 in DNA: TGCAGCGTTGGGGGGGGTGTCACTGAAGCTTTCTTT.

V and J are TRBV11-3 and TRBJ2-7; TRBD2 agrees at 8 bases. Germline V gene data show CDR1 as SGHNT and CDR2 as YENEEA. CDR3 length: 18 amino acids. Germline trimming cut 3 bases from V and 9 bases from J; bases unmatched to any gene: 22. The CDR3 nucleotides are TGTGCCAGCAGCTTGGTTCTAGCGGGTCCCCACCGCCCTGGCGGGCAGTACTTC. This gives the protein CASSLVLAGPHRPGGQYF.

The chain is built from TRBV27 and TRBJ2-7, with 10 bases fitting TRBD1. CDR3 size: 16 residues. J lost 5 bases, V lost 5 bases, and 12 bases had no gene match. Germline CDR1 MNHEY, CDR2 SMNVEV (reference sequence). The CDR3 reads CASSPKPGTGVHEQYF. CDR3 DNA sequence: TGTGCCAGCAGTCCCAAACCCGGGACAGGGGTCCACGAGCAGTACTTC.

The chain recombines TRBV19 with TRBJ1-2; D perhaps matches TRBD1 (6 bases). V was pared by 6 bases and J by 5 bases, with 25 bases between. Germline V CDR1 and CDR2: LNHDA, SQIVND (reference sequence). This CDR3 region has 17 residues. Here the CDR3 DNA reads TGTGCCAGTAGCCACGCACGGACAGAGACTATGCAGTATGGCTACACCTTC. It translates to CASSHARTETMQYGYTF.

The V and J genes are TRBV19 and TRBJ2-5; possibly TRBD1 for D (6 bases). Germline CDR1 LNHDA, CDR2 SQIVND (reference sequence). V was trimmed by 6 bases and J by 7 bases, leaving 18 bases between them. CDR3 length: 14 amino acids. The CDR3 loop reads CASSVTGKDVTQYF. The CDR3 DNA reads as TGTGCCAGTAGCGTGACAGGAAAGGACGTGACCCAGTACTTC.

The rearrangement links TRBV12-5 to TRBJ1-1, with D perhaps matching TRBD1 (6 bases). Trimming removed 9 bases from V and 4 bases from J, with 15 bases in between. The germline V gene encodes CDR1 LGHNT and CDR2 FRNRAP. The CDR3 has 13 amino acids. CDR3 sequence reads: CASLSGGATEAFF. The CDR3 DNA sequence: TGTGCTAGCCTTTCTGGGGGGGCCACTGAAGCTTTCTTT.

The V gene is TRBV28, the J gene TRBJ2-1, with TRBD2 matching over 9 bases. The CDR3 extends over 16 amino acids. CDR1 MDHEN and CDR2 SYDVKM come from the germline V gene. V lost 1 base, J lost 4 bases, and 5 bases stayed unmatched. The CDR3 DNA follows: TGTGCCAGCAGTTTATCCCTGACTAGCGGATACAATGAGCAGTTCTTC. This sequence encodes CASSLSLTSGYNEQFF.

The CDR3, as DNA: TGTGCCTGGGCAGTCGACTCTACGGACGAGCAGTACTTC. Its translation is CAWAVDSTDEQYF. The rearrangement uses TRBV30 and TRBJ2-7, with D hard to call. In germline, CDR1 is GTSNPN, CDR2 SVGIG (reference sequence). Trimming took off 5 bases at V and 5 bases at J, with 16 bases between the two ends. The CDR3 length is 13 residues.

In this sample, this clone turned up once. The CDR3 region is CASSGTGETQYF. The CDR3 DNA reads TGTGCCAGCAGCGGGACAGGGGAGACCCAGTACTTC. The rearrangement joins TRBV6-5 to TRBJ2-5; 9 positions match TRBD1. CDR3 length: 12 residues. Germline V CDR1 and CDR2: MNHEY, SVGAGI. After removal of 6 bases from V and 5 bases from J, the junction contained 1 base not matched to a gene.

The chain carries TRBV7-9 and TRBJ1-1; TRBD1 matches 7 bases. This CDR3 is built from 16 residues. Trimming removed 5 bases from V and 0 bases from J; junction bases left unmatched: 9. From germline, CDR1 is SEHNR and CDR2 FQNEAQ (reference sequence). The CDR3 sequence is CASSARPGQLNTEAFF. The CDR3 region has the DNA TGTGCCAGCAGCGCCCGCCCGGGACAGCTGAACACTGAAGCTTTCTTT.

The chain recombines TRBV30 with TRBJ1-5; 7 positions match TRBD1. With V trimmed by 2 bases and J by 4 bases, 14 bases remained unmatched. Germline assignment: CDR1 GTSNPN and CDR2 SVGIG (reference sequence). CDR3 length equals 17 residues. This CDR3 reads CAWSQNWGQNRNQPQHF. The CDR3, as DNA: TGTGCCTGGAGTCAGAACTGGGGACAGAATAGAAATCAGCCCCAGCATTTT.